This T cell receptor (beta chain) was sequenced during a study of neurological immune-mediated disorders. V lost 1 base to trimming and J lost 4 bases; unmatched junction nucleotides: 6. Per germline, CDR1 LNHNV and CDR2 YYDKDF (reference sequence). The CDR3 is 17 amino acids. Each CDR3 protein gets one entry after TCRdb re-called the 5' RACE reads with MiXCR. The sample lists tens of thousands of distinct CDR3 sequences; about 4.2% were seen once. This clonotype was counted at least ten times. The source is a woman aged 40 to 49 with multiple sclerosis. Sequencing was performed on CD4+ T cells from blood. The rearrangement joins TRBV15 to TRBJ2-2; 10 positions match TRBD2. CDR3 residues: CATSRGSGGLPTGELFF. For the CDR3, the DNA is TGTGCCACCAGCAGAGGTAGCGGGGGGCTCCCCACCGGGGAGCTGTTTTTT.